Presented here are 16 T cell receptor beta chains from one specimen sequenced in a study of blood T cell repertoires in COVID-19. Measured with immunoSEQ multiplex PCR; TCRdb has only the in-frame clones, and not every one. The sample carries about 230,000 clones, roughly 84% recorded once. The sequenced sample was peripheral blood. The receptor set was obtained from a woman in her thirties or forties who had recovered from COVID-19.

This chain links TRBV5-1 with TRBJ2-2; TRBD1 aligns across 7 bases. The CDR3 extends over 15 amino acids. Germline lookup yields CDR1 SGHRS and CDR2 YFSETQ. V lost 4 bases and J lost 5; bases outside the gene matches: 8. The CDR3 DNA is TGCGCCAGCAGCCTAGGGACAGCCATGACCGGGGAGCTGTTTTTT. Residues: CASSLGTAMTGELFF.

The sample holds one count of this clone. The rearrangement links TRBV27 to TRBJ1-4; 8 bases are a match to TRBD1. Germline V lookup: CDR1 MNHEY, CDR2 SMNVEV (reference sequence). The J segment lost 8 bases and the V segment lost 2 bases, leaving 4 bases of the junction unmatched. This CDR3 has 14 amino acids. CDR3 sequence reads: CASSLAGGDEKLFF. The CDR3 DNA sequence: TGTGCCAGCAGTTTAGCAGGGGGCGACGAAAAACTGTTTTTT. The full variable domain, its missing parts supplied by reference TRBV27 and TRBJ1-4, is EAQVTQNPRYLITVTGKKLTVTCSQNMNHEYMSWYRQDPGLGLRQIYYSMNVEVTDKGDVPEGYKVSRKEKRNFPLILESPSPNQTSLYFCASSLAGGDEKLFFGSGTQLSVL.

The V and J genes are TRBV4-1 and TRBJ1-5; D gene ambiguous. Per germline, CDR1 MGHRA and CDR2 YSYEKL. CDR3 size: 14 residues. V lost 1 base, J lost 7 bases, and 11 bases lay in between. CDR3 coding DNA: TGCGCCAGCAGCCAAGGCGGAAGCCGCCAGCCCCAGCATTTT. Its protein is CASSQGGSRQPQHF.

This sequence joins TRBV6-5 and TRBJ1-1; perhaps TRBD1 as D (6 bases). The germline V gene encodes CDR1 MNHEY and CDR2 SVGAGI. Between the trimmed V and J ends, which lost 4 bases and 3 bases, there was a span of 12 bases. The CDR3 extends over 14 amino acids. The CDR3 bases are TGTGCCAGCAGTTTCAGGGGCGCGGACACTGAAGCTTTCTTT. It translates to CASSFRGADTEAFF.

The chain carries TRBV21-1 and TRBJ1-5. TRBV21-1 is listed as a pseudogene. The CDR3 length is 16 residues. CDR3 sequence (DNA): TGTGCCAGCAGGGCGAGGCAACTTATAGCTTTTGGGCCCCAGCATTTT. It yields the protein CASRARQLIAFGPQHF.

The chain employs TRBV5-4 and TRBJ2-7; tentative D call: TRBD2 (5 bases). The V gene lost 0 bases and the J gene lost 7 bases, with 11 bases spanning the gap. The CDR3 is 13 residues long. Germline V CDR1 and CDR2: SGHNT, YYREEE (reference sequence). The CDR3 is CASSLDYRGEQYF. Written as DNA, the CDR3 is TGTGCCAGCAGCTTGGATTATCGAGGGGAGCAGTACTTC.

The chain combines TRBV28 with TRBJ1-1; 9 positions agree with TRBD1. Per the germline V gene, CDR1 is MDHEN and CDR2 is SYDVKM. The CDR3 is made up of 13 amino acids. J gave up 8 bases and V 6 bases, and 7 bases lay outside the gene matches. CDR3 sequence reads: CASRGQGWEEAFF. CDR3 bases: TGTGCCAGCAGGGGACAGGGTTGGGAAGAAGCTTTCTTT.

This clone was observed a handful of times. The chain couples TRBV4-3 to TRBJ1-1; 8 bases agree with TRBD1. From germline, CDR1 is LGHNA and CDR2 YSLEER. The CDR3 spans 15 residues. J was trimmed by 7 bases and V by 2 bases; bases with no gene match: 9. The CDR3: CASSQSSGQAFEAFF. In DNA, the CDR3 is TGCGCCAGCAGCCAATCCTCGGGACAGGCGTTTGAAGCTTTCTTT.

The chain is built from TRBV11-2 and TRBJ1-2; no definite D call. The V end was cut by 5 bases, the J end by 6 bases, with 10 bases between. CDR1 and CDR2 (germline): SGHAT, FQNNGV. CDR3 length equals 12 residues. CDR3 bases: TGTGCCAGCAGCCACGGAGTGGATGGCTACACCTTC. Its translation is CASSHGVDGYTF.

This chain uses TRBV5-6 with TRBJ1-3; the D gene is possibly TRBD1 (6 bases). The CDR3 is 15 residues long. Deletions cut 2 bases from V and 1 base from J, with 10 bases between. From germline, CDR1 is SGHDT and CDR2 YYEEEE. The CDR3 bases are TGTGCCAGCAGCTTATGGACAGTTTCTGGAAACACCATATATTTT. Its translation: CASSLWTVSGNTIYF.

The CDR3 coding sequence is TGTGCCAGCAGCTTAGGGGCAGCGGAAACAGATACGCAGTATTTT. Protein sequence: CASSLGAAETDTQYF. V usage is TRBV9 and J usage is TRBJ2-3, with D perhaps TRBD1 or TRBD2 (5 bases each). The germline gives CDR1 SGDLS, CDR2 YYNGEE. The V end was cut by 4 bases, the J end by 3 bases, with 15 bases between. The CDR3 is 15 residues long.

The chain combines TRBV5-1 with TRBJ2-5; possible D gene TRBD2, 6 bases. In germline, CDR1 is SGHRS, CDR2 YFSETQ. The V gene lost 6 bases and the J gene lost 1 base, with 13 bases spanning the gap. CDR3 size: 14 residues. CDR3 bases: TGCGCCAGCACCCCTTCCGGGGGCCAAGAGACCCAGTACTTC. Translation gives CASTPSGGQETQYF.

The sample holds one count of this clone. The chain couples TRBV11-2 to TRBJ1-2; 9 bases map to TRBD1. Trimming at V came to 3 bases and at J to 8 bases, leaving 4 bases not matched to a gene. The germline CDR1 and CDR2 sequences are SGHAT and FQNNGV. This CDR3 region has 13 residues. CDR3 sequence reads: CASSFGTGGGYTF. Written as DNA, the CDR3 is TGTGCCAGCAGCTTCGGAACAGGGGGCGGCTACACCTTC.

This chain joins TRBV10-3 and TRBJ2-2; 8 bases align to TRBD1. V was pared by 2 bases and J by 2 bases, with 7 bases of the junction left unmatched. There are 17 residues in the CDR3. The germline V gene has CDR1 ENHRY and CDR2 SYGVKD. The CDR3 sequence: CAISERETGVNTGELFF. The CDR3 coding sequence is TGTGCCATCAGTGAGCGGGAGACAGGGGTTAACACCGGGGAGCTGTTTTTT.

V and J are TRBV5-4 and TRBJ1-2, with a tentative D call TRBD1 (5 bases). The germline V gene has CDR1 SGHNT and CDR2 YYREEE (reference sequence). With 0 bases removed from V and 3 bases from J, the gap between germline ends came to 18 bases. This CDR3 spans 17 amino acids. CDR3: CASSLGSGTREDYGYTF. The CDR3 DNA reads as TGTGCCAGCAGCTTGGGGTCCGGGACCAGGGAGGACTATGGCTACACCTTC.

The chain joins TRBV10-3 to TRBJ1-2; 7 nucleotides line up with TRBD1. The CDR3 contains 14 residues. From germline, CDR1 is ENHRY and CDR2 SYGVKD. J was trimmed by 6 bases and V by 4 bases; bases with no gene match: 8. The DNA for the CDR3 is TGTGCCATCAGTGGCGACAGGGAATTAGATGGCTACACCTTC. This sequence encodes CAISGDRELDGYTF.